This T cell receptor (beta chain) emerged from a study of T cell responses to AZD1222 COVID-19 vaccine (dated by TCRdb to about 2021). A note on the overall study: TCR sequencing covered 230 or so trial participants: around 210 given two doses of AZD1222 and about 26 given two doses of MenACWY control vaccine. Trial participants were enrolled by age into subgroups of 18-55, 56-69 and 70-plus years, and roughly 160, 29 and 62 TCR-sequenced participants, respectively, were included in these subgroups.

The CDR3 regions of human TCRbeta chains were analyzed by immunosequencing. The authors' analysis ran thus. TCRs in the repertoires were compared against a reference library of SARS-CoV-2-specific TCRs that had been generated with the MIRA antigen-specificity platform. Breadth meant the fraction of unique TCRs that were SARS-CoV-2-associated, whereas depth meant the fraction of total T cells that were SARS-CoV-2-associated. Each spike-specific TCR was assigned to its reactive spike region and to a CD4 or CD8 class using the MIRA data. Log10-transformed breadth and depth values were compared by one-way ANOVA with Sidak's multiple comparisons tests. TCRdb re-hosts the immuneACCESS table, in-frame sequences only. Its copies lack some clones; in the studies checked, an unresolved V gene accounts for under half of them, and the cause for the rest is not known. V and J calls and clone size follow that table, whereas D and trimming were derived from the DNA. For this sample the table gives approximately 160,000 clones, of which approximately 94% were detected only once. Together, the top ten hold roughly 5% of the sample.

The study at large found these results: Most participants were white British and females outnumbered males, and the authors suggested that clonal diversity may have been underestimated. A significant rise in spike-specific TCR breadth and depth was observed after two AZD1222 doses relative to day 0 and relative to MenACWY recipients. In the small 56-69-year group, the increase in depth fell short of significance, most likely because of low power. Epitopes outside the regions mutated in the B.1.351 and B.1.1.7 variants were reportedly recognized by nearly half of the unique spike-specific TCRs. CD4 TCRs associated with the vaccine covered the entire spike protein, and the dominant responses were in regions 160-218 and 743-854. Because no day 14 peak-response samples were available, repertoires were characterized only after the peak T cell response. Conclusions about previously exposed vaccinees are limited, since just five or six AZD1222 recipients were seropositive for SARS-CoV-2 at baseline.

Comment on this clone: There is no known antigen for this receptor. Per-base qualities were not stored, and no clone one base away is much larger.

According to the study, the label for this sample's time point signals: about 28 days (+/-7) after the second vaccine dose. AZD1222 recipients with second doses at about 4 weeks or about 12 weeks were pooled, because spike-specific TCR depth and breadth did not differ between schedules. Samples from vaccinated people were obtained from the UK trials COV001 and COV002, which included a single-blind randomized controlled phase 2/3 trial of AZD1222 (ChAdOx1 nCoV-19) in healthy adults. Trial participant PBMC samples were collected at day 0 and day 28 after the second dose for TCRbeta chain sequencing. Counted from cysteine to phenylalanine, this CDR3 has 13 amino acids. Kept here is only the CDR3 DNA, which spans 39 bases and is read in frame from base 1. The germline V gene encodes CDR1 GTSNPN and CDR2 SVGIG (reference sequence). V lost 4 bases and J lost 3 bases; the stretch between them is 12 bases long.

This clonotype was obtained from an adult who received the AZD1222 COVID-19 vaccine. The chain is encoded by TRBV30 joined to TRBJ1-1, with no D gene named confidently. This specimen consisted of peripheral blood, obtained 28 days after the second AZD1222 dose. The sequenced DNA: TGTGCCTGGACCCCCCCCGGGGACACTGAAGCTTTCTTT. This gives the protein CAWTPPGDTEAFF. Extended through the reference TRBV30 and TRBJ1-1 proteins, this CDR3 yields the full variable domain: SQTIHQWPATLVQPVGSPLSLECTVEGTSNPNLYWYRQAAGRGLQLLFYSVGIGQISSEVPQNLSASRPQDRQFILSSKKLLLSDSGFYLCAWTPPGDTEAFFGQGTRLTVV.